Listed here is a single TCR beta chain. Its target is not known. TCRdb reprocessed the 5' RACE reads via MiXCR and lists one record per CDR3 protein. Of 34,000 or so distinct CDR3 sequences in the sample, 27% are singletons; the top ten hold about 2.3%. Treg sorting used a CD4+CD25+CD127-/low gate. Notes on the study in general: Tumor Tregs overlapped most with tumor, then blood, naive CD4+ cells.

The germline V gene encodes CDR1 SGHTA and CDR2 FQGNSA. This CDR3 comprises 14 residues. V was cut by 5 bases and J by 6 bases, with 14 bases left in between. The receptor was isolated from a female donor with breast cancer. The chain has TRBV7-2 and TRBJ2-1; D unresolved. Source material: tumor-infiltrating Tregs sorted from the breast tumor. CDR3 residues: CASSKDSAPNEQFF. CDR3 coding DNA: TGTGCCAGCAGCAAAGACTCCGCTCCCAATGAGCAGTTCTTC.